These 15 T cell receptor beta chains share one sample of origin, sequenced in a study of cytomegalovirus exposure and HLA in healthy donors (dated by TCRdb to about 2017). Libraries came from the immunoSEQ multiplex PCR assay. The multiplex PCR relied on a mix of 60 forward primers for TCR Vbeta segments and 13 reverse primers for TCR Jbeta segments. Not all clones reach the TCRdb copy of this immuneACCESS table, which keeps in-frame sequences only. Checked studies attribute under half of the gap to unresolved V genes and leave the rest unexplained. A total of 120,000 to 150,000 clones appear in this sample, 73% of them only once. The top ten hold around 1.6% of the sample. What was sequenced was PBMCs. The origin of the receptors is a woman aged 18-29 years in good health and CMV-seronegative.

This clone was seen once. The J gene is TRBJ2-7, the V gene TRBV7-6, with a tentative D call TRBD1 (6 bases). V was shortened by 2 bases and J by 7 bases, with 24 bases between the two germline ends. Germline V CDR1 and CDR2: SGHVS, FNYEAQ. The CDR3 covers 17 residues. CDR3 protein: CASSLNLDRREGSEQYF. The CDR3 DNA sequence: TGTGCCAGCAGCTTAAACCTGGACAGACGGGAAGGTAGTGAGCAGTACTTC. The full variable domain, rest sourced from reference TRBV7-6 and TRBJ2-7, is GAGVSQSPRYKVTKRGQDVALRCDPISGHVSLYWYRQALGQGPEFLTYFNYEAQQDKSGLPNDRFSAERPEGSISTLTIQRTEQRDSAMYRCASSLNLDRREGSEQYFGPGTRLTVT.

The rearrangement joins TRBV6-5 to TRBJ1-2; 10 positions agree with TRBD1. This CDR3 spans 13 amino acids. The junction had 3 bases not matched to a gene; V was cut back by 4 bases and J by 7 bases. CDR1 and CDR2 from the germline V gene are MNHEY and SVGAGI. CDR3 DNA: TGTGCCAGCAGTTTCTGGACAGGGGGTGGCTACACCTTC. This translates into CASSFWTGGGYTF.

V and J are TRBV5-1 and TRBJ2-3, with 7 bases identical to TRBD1. This CDR3 has 14 amino acids. With V trimmed by 7 bases and J by 2 bases, 7 bases remained unmatched. CDR1 is SGHRS and CDR2 is YFSETQ in the germline V gene. The DNA for the CDR3 is TGCGCCAGCGCCCAGGGACAGATCACAGATACGCAGTATTTT. Translation: CASAQGQITDTQYF.

The V and J genes are TRBV5-1 and TRBJ2-5; D is unclear. The CDR3 sequence is 13 residues long. Trimming shortened V by 0 bases and J by 1 base, and 4 bases separated the two germline ends. Germline loops: CDR1 SGHRS, CDR2 YFSETQ. The CDR3 DNA reads as TGCGCCAGCAGCTTGGGGGCCCAAGAGACCCAGTACTTC. It yields the protein CASSLGAQETQYF.

The chain combines TRBV4-3 with TRBJ2-5; D is undetermined. Germline values: CDR1 LGHNA, CDR2 YSLEER. With 3 bases removed from V and 4 bases from J, the gap between germline ends came to 9 bases. This CDR3 spans 13 amino acids. The CDR3 sequence: CASSQLTGETQYF. The CDR3 DNA sequence: TGCGCCAGCAGCCAGCTGACTGGAGAGACCCAGTACTTC.

The chain is built from TRBV7-2 and TRBJ2-7; 9 bases are shared with TRBD1. The V gene end was trimmed by 1 base and the J gene end by 4 bases; junction bases not matched to a gene: 8. This CDR3 region has 16 residues. CDR1 is SGHTA, CDR2 FQGNSA, per germline. DNA for the CDR3: TGTGCCAGCAGCTTAGGGGGGACAGGGAGCTCTTACGAGCAGTACGTC. This sequence encodes CASSLGGTGSSYEQYV.

The chain combines TRBV19 with TRBJ1-4, with TRBD1 identical over 9 bases. This CDR3 region has 14 residues. The V and J ends lost 9 bases and 7 bases, in that order; junction bases with no gene match: 9. Germline CDR1 and CDR2: LNHDA and SQIVND (reference sequence). CDR3 sequence reads: CASLLAGQGEKLFF. The CDR3 DNA is TGTGCCAGCCTGCTCGCGGGACAGGGTGAAAAACTGTTTTTT.

J is TRBJ2-5 and V is TRBV6-5; 9 bases are a match to TRBD1. The J call is uncertain, as TRBJ2-7 better fits the DNA end. CDR1 and CDR2 from the germline V gene are MNHEY and SVGAGI. The CDR3 is made up of 13 amino acids. In DNA, the CDR3 is TGTGCCAGCCGAGGGACAGGGCCCTACGAGCAGTACTTC. Translated: CASRGTGPYEQYF.

The chain combines TRBV9 with TRBJ2-2, with a possible D match to TRBD1 (5 bases). CDR1 SGDLS and CDR2 YYNGEE come from the germline V gene. The V gene lost 4 bases and the J gene lost 0 bases, with 10 bases spanning the gap. This CDR3 comprises 15 residues. The CDR3 is CASSFRQTNTGELFF. The DNA for the CDR3 is TGTGCCAGCAGCTTCAGACAGACGAACACCGGGGAGCTGTTTTTT.

This clone showed up just once. One end of the junction varies from germline; a read error may be responsible. The chain couples TRBV7-7 to TRBJ2-1, with 7 bases that match TRBD1. This CDR3 is built from 15 residues. The V gene's germline CDR1 is SSHAT and CDR2 FNYEAQ (reference sequence). The CDR3 sequence is CASSLEQGKRDEQFF. The DNA for the CDR3 is TGTGCTAGCAGCTTAGAACAGGGGAAGCGAGATGAGCAGTTCTTC.

The chain is built from TRBV7-3 and TRBJ2-3; 11 bases fit TRBD2. The CDR3 has 16 amino acids. Germline assignment: CDR1 SGHTA and CDR2 FQGTGA. The V segment lost 1 base and the J segment 5 bases; nucleotides outside the gene matches: 5. CDR3 amino acids: CASSLRASGGLDTQYF. The CDR3, as DNA: TGTGCCAGCAGCTTAAGGGCTAGCGGGGGGCTAGATACGCAGTATTTT. Together with reference TRBV7-3 and TRBJ2-3, the CDR3 gives the full variable domain: GAGVSQTPSNKVTEKGKYVELRCDPISGHTALYWYRQSLGQGPEFLIYFQGTGAADDSGLPNDRFFAVRPEGSVSTLKIQRTERGDSAVYLCASSLRASGGLDTQYFGPGTRLTVL.

This chain links TRBV5-1 with TRBJ2-2; the D is unclear. Per the germline V gene, CDR1 is SGHRS and CDR2 is YFSETQ. The V end was cut by 1 base, the J end by 0 bases, with 10 bases between. The CDR3 runs to 16 residues. The CDR3: CASSLRSIANTGELFF. In DNA, the CDR3 is TGCGCCAGCAGCTTGCGGTCGATAGCGAACACCGGGGAGCTGTTTTTT.

The chain recombines TRBV5-1 with TRBJ2-1; tentatively, D is TRBD2 (6 bases). V was shortened by 1 base and J by 6 bases, with 17 bases between the two germline ends. The CDR3 runs to 16 residues. Germline CDR1 SGHRS, CDR2 YFSETQ. CDR3: CASSLILGVGGNEQFF. The CDR3 nucleotides are TGCGCCAGCAGCTTGATATTGGGGGTCGGGGGCAATGAGCAGTTCTTC.

This chain uses TRBV10-2 with TRBJ1-2; D possibly corresponds to TRBD1 (5 bases). Germline V gene data show CDR1 as WSHSY and CDR2 as SAAADI. The CDR3 runs to 13 residues. V gave up 6 bases and J gave up 5 bases, with 13 bases separating them. The CDR3 spells CASSVDGGYGYTF. As DNA, the CDR3 is TGCGCCAGCAGCGTCGACGGGGGATATGGCTACACCTTC.

The chain recombines TRBV6-5 with TRBJ2-1; 13 positions agree with TRBD2. V shed 3 bases and J 7 bases; nucleotides not matched to a gene: 6. The germline V gene encodes CDR1 MNHEY and CDR2 SVGAGI. This CDR3 spans 16 amino acids. Written as DNA, the CDR3 is TGTGCCAGCAGTTATCGACTAGCGGGAGGTGGTAATGAGCAGTTCTTC. Translated: CASSYRLAGGGNEQFF.